This passage covers 5 T cell receptor beta chains from one sample sequenced in a study of blood T cell repertoires in COVID-19. Generated by immunoSEQ multiplex PCR, the TCRdb table keeps only in-frame clones and is missing some. The sample yields fewer than 80,000 clones, less than 90% seen once. The material sequenced was peripheral blood. The source of these receptors is a man aged 80 or over with COVID-19, enrolled during active disease.

The chain is built from TRBV7-2 and TRBJ2-7; unclear D gene. CDR1 and CDR2 (germline): SGHTA, FQGNSA. Trimming removed 1 base from V and 3 bases from J, with 10 bases in between. The CDR3 totals 14 residues. The CDR3 nucleotides are TGTGCCAGCAGCTTAGAGCTCCCCCACTACGAGCAGTACTTC. Protein: CASSLELPHYEQYF.

This chain links TRBV18 with TRBJ2-1; TRBD2 agrees at 15 bases. Germline V gene data show CDR1 as KGHSH and CDR2 as LQKENI. The trim removed 5 bases at V and 7 bases at J, leaving 3 bases unmatched. This CDR3 is built from 15 residues. The CDR3 reads CASSSGLAGGNEQFF. DNA for the CDR3: TGTGCCAGCTCATCCGGACTAGCGGGGGGGAATGAGCAGTTCTTC.

This chain uses TRBV5-1 with TRBJ2-4; D may be TRBD2 (5 bases). This CDR3 spans 14 amino acids. With 5 bases removed from V and 2 bases from J, the gap between germline ends came to 11 bases. Germline V gene lookup returns CDR1 SGHRS and CDR2 YFSETQ. The CDR3 nucleotides are TGCGCCAGCAGTACCGGACTTTCCAAAAACATTCAGTACTTC. This gives the protein CASSTGLSKNIQYF.

V gene TRBV4-2 combines with J gene TRBJ2-7, with D possibly being TRBD1 (6 bases). Germline V CDR1 and CDR2: LGHNA, YNFKEQ. Trimming took 5 bases from V and 3 from J, leaving 17 bases between them. The CDR3 loop spans 15 amino acids. The CDR3 loop is CASSSSTGHFYEQYF. The CDR3 region has the DNA TGTGCCAGCAGCTCGTCCACGGGACATTTCTACGAGCAGTACTTC.

J is TRBJ2-3 and V is TRBV19, with D perhaps TRBD1 (6 bases). Trimming removed 4 bases at V and 3 bases at J, with 11 bases between. CDR3 length: 14 residues. Germline CDR1 reads LNHDA; CDR2 reads SQIVND (reference sequence). The CDR3 here is CASSTRDITDTQYF. In DNA form, the CDR3 reads TGTGCCAGTAGTACCCGGGACATTACAGATACGCAGTATTTT.